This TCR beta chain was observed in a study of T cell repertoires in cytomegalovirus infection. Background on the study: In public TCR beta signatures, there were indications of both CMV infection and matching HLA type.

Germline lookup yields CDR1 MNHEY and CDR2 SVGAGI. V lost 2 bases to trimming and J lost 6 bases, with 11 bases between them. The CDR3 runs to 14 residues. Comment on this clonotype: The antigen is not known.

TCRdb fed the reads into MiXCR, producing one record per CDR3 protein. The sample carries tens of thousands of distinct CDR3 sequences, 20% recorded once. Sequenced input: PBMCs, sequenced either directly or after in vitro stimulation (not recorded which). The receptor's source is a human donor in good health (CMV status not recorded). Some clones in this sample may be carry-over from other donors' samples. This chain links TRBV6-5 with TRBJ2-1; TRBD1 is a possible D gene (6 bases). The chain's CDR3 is CASSYGTGSNEQFF. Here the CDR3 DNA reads TGTGCCAGCAGTTACGGCACAGGGAGCAATGAGCAGTTCTTC.